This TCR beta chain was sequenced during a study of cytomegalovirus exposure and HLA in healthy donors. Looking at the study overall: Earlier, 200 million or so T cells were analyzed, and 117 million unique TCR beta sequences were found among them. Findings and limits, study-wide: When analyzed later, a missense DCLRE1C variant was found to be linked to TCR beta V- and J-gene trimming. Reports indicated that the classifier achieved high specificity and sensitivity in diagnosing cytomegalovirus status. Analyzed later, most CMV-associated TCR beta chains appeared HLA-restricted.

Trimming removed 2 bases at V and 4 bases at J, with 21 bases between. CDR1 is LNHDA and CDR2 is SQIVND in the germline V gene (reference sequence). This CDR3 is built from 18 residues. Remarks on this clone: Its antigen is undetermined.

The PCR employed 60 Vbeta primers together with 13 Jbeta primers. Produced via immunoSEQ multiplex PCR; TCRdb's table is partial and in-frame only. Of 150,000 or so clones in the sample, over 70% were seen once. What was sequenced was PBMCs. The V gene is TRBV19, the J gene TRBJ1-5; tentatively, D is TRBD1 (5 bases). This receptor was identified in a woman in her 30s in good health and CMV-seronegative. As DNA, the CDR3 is TGTGCCAGTAGTATACCCCCAGCCAGGGTAGGGTTTAATCAGCCCCAGCATTTT. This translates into CASSIPPARVGFNQPQHF.